The 2 T cell receptor beta chains listed next were all sequenced from one sample in a study of blood T cells in healthy people across ages. Together with a sample-barcoded 5' primer, a J-beta primer mix was included in a second PCR lasting 7 to 11 cycles. TCRdb called the 5' RACE reads again in MiXCR, with one record for every CDR3 protein. The sample has under 2,000,000 distinct CDR3 sequences, 40% to 55% seen once. The sample was blood. The receptor set was obtained from a woman between 40 and 55 years old in good health.

This clonotype was observed at least ten times. This chain connects TRBV13 to TRBJ2-5, with D perhaps matching TRBD2 (5 bases). The V and J ends lost 0 bases and 7 bases respectively, with 6 bases between them. CDR3 size: 12 residues. CDR1 is PRHDT and CDR2 is FYEKMQ in the germline V gene (reference sequence). CDR3 sequence: CASSLGRGTQYF. Written as DNA, the CDR3 is TGTGCCAGCAGCTTAGGTCGGGGGACCCAGTACTTC.

Only a few counts were recorded for this clonotype. This chain links TRBV12-3 or TRBV12-4 with TRBJ2-7; D is uncertain. The V and J ends lost 3 bases and 0 bases respectively, with 9 bases between them. The CDR3 extends over 14 amino acids. The CDR3 nucleotides read TGTGCCAGCAGTTTGGATCAAAGCTCCTACGAGCAGTACTTC. It codes for CASSLDQSSYEQYF.